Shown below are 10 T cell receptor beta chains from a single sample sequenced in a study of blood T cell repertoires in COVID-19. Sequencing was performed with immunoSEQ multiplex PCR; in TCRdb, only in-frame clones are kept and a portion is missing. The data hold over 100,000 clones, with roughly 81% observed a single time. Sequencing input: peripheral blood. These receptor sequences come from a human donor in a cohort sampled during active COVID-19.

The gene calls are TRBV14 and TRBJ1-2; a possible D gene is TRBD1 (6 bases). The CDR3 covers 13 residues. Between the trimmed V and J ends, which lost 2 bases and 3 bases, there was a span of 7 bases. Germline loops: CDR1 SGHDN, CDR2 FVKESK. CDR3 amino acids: CASSQHRDYGYTF. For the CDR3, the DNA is TGTGCCAGCAGCCAACACAGGGACTATGGCTACACCTTC. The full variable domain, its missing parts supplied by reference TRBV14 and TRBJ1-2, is EAGVTQFPSHSVIEKGQTVTLRCDPISGHDNLYWYRRVMGKEIKFLLHFVKESKQDESGMPNNRFLAERTGGTYSTLKVQPAELEDSGVYFCASSQHRDYGYTFGSGTRLTVV.

The CDR3 bases are TGTGCCAGCAGCACAGAGCCCGAAACTAATGAAAAACTGTTTTTT. Translating it yields CASSTEPETNEKLFF. This chain joins TRBV9 and TRBJ1-4; D not resolved. Trimming removed 4 bases at V and 1 base at J, with 11 bases between. This CDR3 contains 15 residues. Germline-derived CDR1 and CDR2 are SGDLS and YYNGEE.

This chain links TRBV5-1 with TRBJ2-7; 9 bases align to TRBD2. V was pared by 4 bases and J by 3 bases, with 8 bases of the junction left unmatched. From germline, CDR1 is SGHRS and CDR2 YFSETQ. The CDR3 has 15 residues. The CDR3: CASSPVVAGDYEQYF. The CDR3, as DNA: TGCGCCAGCAGCCCCGTGGTAGCGGGAGACTACGAGCAGTACTTC. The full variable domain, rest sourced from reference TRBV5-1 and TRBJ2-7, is KAGVTQTPRYLIKTRGQQVTLSCSPISGHRSVSWYQQTPGQGLQFLFEYFSETQRNKGNFPGRFSGRQFSNSRSEMNVSTLELGDSALYLCASSPVVAGDYEQYFGPGTRLTVT.

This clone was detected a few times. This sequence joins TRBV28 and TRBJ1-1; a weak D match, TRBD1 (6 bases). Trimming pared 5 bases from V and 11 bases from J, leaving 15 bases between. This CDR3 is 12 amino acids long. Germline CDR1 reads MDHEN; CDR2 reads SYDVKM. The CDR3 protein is CASSVTGSDAFF. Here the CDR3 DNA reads TGTGCCAGCAGTGTCACAGGGTCCGACGCTTTCTTT.

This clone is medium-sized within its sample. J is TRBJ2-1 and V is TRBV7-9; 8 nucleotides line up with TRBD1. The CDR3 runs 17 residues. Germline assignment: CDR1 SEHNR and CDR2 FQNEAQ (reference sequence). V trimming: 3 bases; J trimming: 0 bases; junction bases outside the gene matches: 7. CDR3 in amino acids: CASSFARGQSSYNEQFF. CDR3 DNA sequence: TGTGCCAGCAGCTTCGCCAGGGGGCAGAGCTCCTACAATGAGCAGTTCTTC.

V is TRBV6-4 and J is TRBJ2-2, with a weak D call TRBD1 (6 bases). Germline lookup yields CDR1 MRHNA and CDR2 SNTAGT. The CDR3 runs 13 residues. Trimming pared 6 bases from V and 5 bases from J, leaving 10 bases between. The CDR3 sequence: CASRGTGTGELFF. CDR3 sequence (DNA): TGTGCCAGCAGGGGTACAGGGACCGGGGAGCTGTTTTTT.

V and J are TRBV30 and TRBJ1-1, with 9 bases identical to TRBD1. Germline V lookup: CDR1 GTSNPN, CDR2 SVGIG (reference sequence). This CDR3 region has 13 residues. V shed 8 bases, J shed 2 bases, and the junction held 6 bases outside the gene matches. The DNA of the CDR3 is TGTGCCCGAACAGGGGGCCTAAACACTGAAGCTTTCTTT. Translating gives CARTGGLNTEAFF. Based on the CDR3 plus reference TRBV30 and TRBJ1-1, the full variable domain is SQTIHQWPATLVQPVGSPLSLECTVEGTSNPNLYWYRQAAGRGLQLLFYSVGIGQISSEVPQNLSASRPQDRQFILSSKKLLLSDSGFYLCARTGGLNTEAFFGQGTRLTVV.

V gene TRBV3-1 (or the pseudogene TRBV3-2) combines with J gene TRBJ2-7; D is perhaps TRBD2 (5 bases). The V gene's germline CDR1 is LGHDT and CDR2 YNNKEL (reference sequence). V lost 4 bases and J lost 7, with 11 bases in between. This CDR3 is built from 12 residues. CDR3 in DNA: TGTGCCAGCAGCCCAGGACGGACTGAGCAGTACTTC. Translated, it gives CASSPGRTEQYF.

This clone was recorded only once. The CDR3 nucleotides are TGTGCCAGCAGCGACGCCGGGGGGACTAATGAAAAACTGTTTTTT. Protein: CASSDAGGTNEKLFF. This chain uses TRBV6-5 with TRBJ1-4; D is perhaps TRBD1 (5 bases). Germline values: CDR1 MNHEY, CDR2 SVGAGI. V lost 6 bases, J lost 2 bases, and 13 bases lay in between. The length of the CDR3 is 15 residues.

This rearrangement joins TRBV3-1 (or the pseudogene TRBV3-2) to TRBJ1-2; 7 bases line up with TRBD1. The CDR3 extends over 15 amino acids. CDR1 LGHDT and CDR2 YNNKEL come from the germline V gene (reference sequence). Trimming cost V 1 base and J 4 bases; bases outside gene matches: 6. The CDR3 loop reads CASSQAGGGAYGYTF. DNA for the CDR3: TGTGCCAGCAGCCAAGCGGGAGGGGGCGCCTATGGCTACACCTTC.